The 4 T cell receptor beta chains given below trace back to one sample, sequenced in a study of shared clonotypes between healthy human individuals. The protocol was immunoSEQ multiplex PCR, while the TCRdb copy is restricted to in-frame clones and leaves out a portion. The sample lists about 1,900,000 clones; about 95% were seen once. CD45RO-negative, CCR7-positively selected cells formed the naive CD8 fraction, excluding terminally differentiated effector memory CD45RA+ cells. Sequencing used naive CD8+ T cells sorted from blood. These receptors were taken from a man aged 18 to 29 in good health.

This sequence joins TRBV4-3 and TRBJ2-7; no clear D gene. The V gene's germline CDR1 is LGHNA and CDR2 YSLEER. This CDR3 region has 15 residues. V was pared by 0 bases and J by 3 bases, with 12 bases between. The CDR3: CASSQDWEQIYEQYF. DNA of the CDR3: TGCGCCAGCAGCCAAGATTGGGAACAGATCTACGAGCAGTACTTC.

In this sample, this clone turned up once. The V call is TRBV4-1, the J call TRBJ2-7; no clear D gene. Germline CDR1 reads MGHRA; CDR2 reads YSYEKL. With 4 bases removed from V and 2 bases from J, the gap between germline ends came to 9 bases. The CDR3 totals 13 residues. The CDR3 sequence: CASSLEITYEQYF. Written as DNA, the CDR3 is TGCGCCAGCAGCCTCGAAATAACCTACGAGCAGTACTTC.

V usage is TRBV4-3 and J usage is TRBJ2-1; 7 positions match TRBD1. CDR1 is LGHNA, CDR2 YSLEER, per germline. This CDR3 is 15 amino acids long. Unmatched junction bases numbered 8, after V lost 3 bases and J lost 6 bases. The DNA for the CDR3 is TGCGCCAGCAGCCAGATCTTGACAGGGTTCAATGAGCAGTTCTTC. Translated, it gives CASSQILTGFNEQFF.

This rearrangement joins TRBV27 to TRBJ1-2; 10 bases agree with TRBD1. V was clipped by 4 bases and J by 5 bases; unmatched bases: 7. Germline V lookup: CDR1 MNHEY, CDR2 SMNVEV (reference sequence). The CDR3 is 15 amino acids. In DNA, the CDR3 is TGTGCCAGCAGTTCCAGGACAGGGGGACCTTATGGCTACACCTTC. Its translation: CASSSRTGGPYGYTF.